The next 10 T cell receptor beta chains were all read from a single sample in a study of blood T cell repertoires in COVID-19. Assay used: immunoSEQ multiplex PCR; TCRdb lists only in-frame clones, some missing. The sample includes about 270,000 clones, less than 85% of them seen just once. The sequenced sample was peripheral blood. The source of these receptors is a human donor with COVID-19, enrolled during active disease. The donor label of this sample is uncertain.

This chain uses TRBV5-1 with TRBJ2-7; TRBD2 matches at 11 bases. The CDR3 is 15 amino acids. Germline trimming cut 4 bases from V and 0 bases from J; bases unmatched to any gene: 3. Germline V gene sequence: CDR1 SGHRS, CDR2 YFSETQ. CDR3 bases: TGCGCCAGCAGCATTACTAGCGGGAGCTCCTACGAGCAGTACTTC. Translation: CASSITSGSSYEQYF.

The CDR3 loop reads CASSPLTGNEKLFF. CDR3 bases: TGTGCCAGCTCACCCTTAACCGGGAATGAAAAACTGTTTTTT. The chain couples TRBV18 to TRBJ1-4; D gene unclear. From germline, CDR1 is KGHSH and CDR2 LQKENI. This CDR3 contains 14 residues. V was cut by 3 bases and J by 5 bases, with 10 bases left in between.

The chain joins TRBV27 to TRBJ1-3; D not resolved. The V gene lost 0 bases and the J gene lost 0 bases, with 6 bases spanning the gap. The germline CDR1 and CDR2 sequences are MNHEY and SMNVEV (reference sequence). This CDR3 spans 15 amino acids. CDR3 region: CASSLSSSSGNTIYF. CDR3 DNA: TGTGCCAGCAGTTTATCAAGTAGCTCTGGAAACACCATATATTTT.

The chain couples TRBV6-4 to TRBJ2-3, with D hard to call. Germline V gene data show CDR1 as MRHNA and CDR2 as SNTAGT. The CDR3 consists of 12 residues. With 6 bases removed from V and 2 bases from J, the gap between germline ends came to 6 bases. In nucleotides, the CDR3 is TGTGCCAGCAGAGACCACACAGATACGCAGTATTTT. This encodes CASRDHTDTQYF.

This chain links TRBV2 with TRBJ2-1; no firm D call. V was trimmed by 6 bases and J by 1 base, leaving 10 bases between them. CDR3 size: 14 residues. Germline CDR1 reads SNHLY; CDR2 reads FYNNEI. The CDR3 loop reads CASSERVSYNEQFF. DNA for the CDR3: TGTGCCAGCAGCGAACGGGTATCCTACAATGAGCAGTTCTTC.

In its sample, this clone was seen once. The chain has TRBV7-2 and TRBJ1-2, with 9 bases matching TRBD1. After removal of 1 base from V and 7 bases from J, the junction contained 10 bases not matched to a gene. This CDR3 is built from 16 residues. Germline CDR1 and CDR2: SGHTA and FQGNSA. CDR3 residues: CASSLVPPGQGGGYTF. CDR3 nucleotide sequence: TGTGCCAGCAGCTTAGTACCCCCGGGACAGGGTGGTGGCTACACCTTC.

J is TRBJ2-3 and V is TRBV24-1, with D perhaps matching TRBD2 (5 bases). Germline V lookup: CDR1 KGHDR, CDR2 SFDVKD. Between the trimmed V and J ends, which lost 0 bases and 3 bases, there was a span of 12 bases. This CDR3 spans 16 amino acids. CDR3 nucleotides: TGTGCCACCAGTGATTTGGACCCCCGAGGGACAGATACGCAGTATTTT. It is translated as CATSDLDPRGTDTQYF.

V is TRBV27 and J is TRBJ1-1; TRBD1 matches at 10 bases. V lost 4 bases and J lost 2; bases outside the gene matches: 4. CDR3 length: 15 residues. Germline CDR1 reads MNHEY; CDR2 reads SMNVEV (reference sequence). CDR3 sequence reads: CASSSMTGGNTEAFF. Here the CDR3 DNA reads TGTGCCAGCAGTTCCATGACAGGGGGCAACACTGAAGCTTTCTTT.

The genes are TRBV5-4 and TRBJ2-5; 7 positions match TRBD2. This CDR3 contains 17 residues. V trimming: 0 bases; J trimming: 2 bases; junction bases outside the gene matches: 10. Germline loops: CDR1 SGHNT, CDR2 YYREEE (reference sequence). The CDR3 reads CASSLDPGDYLQETQYF. CDR3 nucleotides: TGTGCCAGCAGCTTGGACCCCGGGGACTACCTACAAGAGACCCAGTACTTC.

V usage is TRBV18 and J usage is TRBJ2-5, with 7 bases identical to TRBD2. V shed 6 bases and J 1 base; nucleotides not matched to a gene: 11. Germline lookup yields CDR1 KGHSH and CDR2 LQKENI. The CDR3 sequence is 16 residues long. The CDR3 nucleotides are TGTGCCAGCTCGGCCCTTAGCGGGCGGGTCCAAGAGACCCAGTACTTC. It encodes CASSALSGRVQETQYF.